These 13 T cell receptor beta chains were all obtained from the same sample, sequenced in a study of early T cells in non-severe SARS-CoV-2 infection. TCRdb re-derived calls from the 5' RACE reads in MiXCR, one entry per CDR3 protein. This table has 50,000 to 65,000 distinct CDR3 sequences, approximately 12% appearing once. Sequenced input: whole blood. The receptors were gathered from an adult who was a healthcare worker with PCR-confirmed SARS-CoV-2 infection or an uninfected control (not recorded which).

This clonotype was counted only a few times. The V and J genes are TRBV29-1 and TRBJ1-1; D is perhaps TRBD1 (6 bases). Trimming shortened V by 6 bases and J by 5 bases, and 16 bases separated the two germline ends. The germline V gene encodes CDR1 SQVTM and CDR2 ANQGSEA. The CDR3 covers 13 residues. CDR3 DNA sequence: TGCAGCGTCGGGACACGCTTGGGAACTGAAGCTTTCTTT. Amino acid sequence: CSVGTRLGTEAFF. The whole variable domain, remainder taken from reference TRBV29-1 and TRBJ1-1, is SAVISQKPSRDICQRGTSLTIQCQVDSQVTMMFWYRQQPGQSLTLIATANQGSEATYESGFVIDKFPISRPNLTFSTLTVSNMSPEDSSIYLCSVGTRLGTEAFFGQGTRLTVV.

This chain uses TRBV7-3 with TRBJ2-1; TRBD2 is a possible D gene (6 bases). The CDR3 is 14 residues long. CDR1 and CDR2 from the germline V gene are SGHTA and FQGTGA. V gave up 5 bases and J gave up 6 bases, with 14 bases separating them. CDR3 region: CASSPGRGSNEQFF. CDR3 DNA sequence: TGTGCCAGCAGCCCCGGTCGGGGGTCCAATGAGCAGTTCTTC. Looking up the rest from reference TRBV7-3 and TRBJ2-1 gives the full variable domain: GAGVSQTPSNKVTEKGKYVELRCDPISGHTALYWYRQSLGQGPEFLIYFQGTGAADDSGLPNDRFFAVRPEGSVSTLKIQRTERGDSAVYLCASSPGRGSNEQFFGPGTRLTVL.

The gene calls are TRBV19 and TRBJ2-1, with a tentative D call TRBD2 (6 bases). This CDR3 has 14 residues. Germline V lookup: CDR1 LNHDA, CDR2 SQIVND (reference sequence). The V gene lost 7 bases and the J gene lost 4 bases, with 14 bases spanning the gap. The CDR3 is CASMRGAPYNEQFF. The CDR3 region has the DNA TGTGCCAGTATGCGGGGCGCCCCTTACAATGAGCAGTTCTTC.

V gene TRBV6-1 combines with J gene TRBJ1-1, with a tentative D call TRBD1 (5 bases). Germline CDR1 MNHNS, CDR2 SASEGT. V lost 2 bases and J 2 bases, leaving 9 bases between the germline ends. This CDR3 spans 14 amino acids. The CDR3 DNA sequence: TGTGCCAGCAGTGAATTGGGACCTAACACTGAAGCTTTCTTT. Protein: CASSELGPNTEAFF.

The chain couples TRBV13 to TRBJ2-7; D not resolved. Germline V lookup: CDR1 PRHDT, CDR2 FYEKMQ (reference sequence). CDR3 size: 11 residues. V gave up 5 bases and J gave up 3 bases, with 5 bases separating them. The CDR3 coding sequence is TGTGCCAGCAGCCTAAACTACGAGCAGTACTTC. Protein sequence: CASSLNYEQYF. The full variable domain, completed using reference TRBV13 and TRBJ2-7, is AAGVIQSPRHLIKEKRETATLKCYPIPRHDTVYWYQQGPGQDPQFLISFYEKMQSDKGSIPDRFSAQQFSDYHSELNMSSLELGDSALYFCASSLNYEQYFGPGTRLTVT.

The chain has TRBV19 and TRBJ2-2; TRBD1 matches 7 bases. The CDR3 is 12 residues long. V lost 4 bases, J lost 17 bases, and 10 bases stayed unmatched. Germline lookup yields CDR1 LNHDA and CDR2 SQIVND (reference sequence). The CDR3 DNA reads TGTGCCAGTAGTACCGCCCGGGACAGCTTCTTTTTT. Translating gives CASSTARDSFFF.

This clonotype showed up many times. The chain recombines TRBV7-6 with TRBJ2-5; no firm D call. With 8 bases removed from V and 0 bases from J, the gap between germline ends came to 13 bases. This CDR3 has 14 residues. CDR1 SGHVS and CDR2 FNYEAQ come from the germline V gene. For the CDR3, the DNA is TGTGCCAGCCTCTATGGACCGTACCAAGAGACCCAGTACTTC. Protein product: CASLYGPYQETQYF. Looking up the rest from reference TRBV7-6 and TRBJ2-5 gives the full variable domain: GAGVSQSPRYKVTKRGQDVALRCDPISGHVSLYWYRQALGQGPEFLTYFNYEAQQDKSGLPNDRFSAERPEGSISTLTIQRTEQRDSAMYRCASLYGPYQETQYFGPGTRLLVL.

There are a few counts of this clonotype. The chain is built from TRBV7-2 and TRBJ1-5; 8 bases align to TRBD1. Per germline, CDR1 SGHTA and CDR2 FQGNSA. With V trimmed by 10 bases and J by 4 bases, 6 bases remained unmatched. The CDR3 spans 13 residues. Here the CDR3 reads CATSTGGNQPQHF. For the CDR3, the DNA is TGTGCCACCTCTACAGGGGGGAATCAGCCCCAGCATTTT.

The chain has TRBV28 and TRBJ2-3, with 8 bases aligning to TRBD2. With 8 bases clipped from V and 3 bases from J, the junction kept 7 bases outside the gene matches. Germline-derived CDR1 and CDR2 are MDHEN and SYDVKM. CDR3 length: 14 residues. The CDR3: CASFTGGRTDTQYF. The CDR3 coding sequence is TGTGCCAGCTTTACGGGGGGGCGGACAGATACGCAGTATTTT. Drawing the rest from reference TRBV28 and TRBJ2-3, the complete variable domain is DVKVTQSSRYLVKRTGEKVFLECVQDMDHENMFWYRQDPGLGLRLIYFSYDVKMKEKGDIPEGYSVSREKKERFSLILESASTNQTSMYLCASFTGGRTDTQYFGPGTRLTVL.

The table lists this clonotype with a few counts. V usage is TRBV6-4 and J usage is TRBJ2-1; TRBD2 might be the D (6 bases). CDR1 and CDR2 (germline): MRHNA, SNTAGT. This CDR3 is 13 amino acids long. V was cut by 10 bases and J by 4 bases, with 14 bases left in between. CDR3 sequence reads: CATPLGGYNEQFF. In DNA form, the CDR3 reads TGTGCCACCCCCCTTGGGGGGTACAATGAGCAGTTCTTC.

The CDR3 spells CASRNLVGGTQYF. DNA of the CDR3: TGTGCCAGCAGAAATCTAGTAGGGGGTACGCAGTATTTT. This rearrangement joins TRBV11-2 to TRBJ2-3, with a possible D match to TRBD1 (6 bases). Germline values: CDR1 SGHAT, CDR2 FQNNGV. The CDR3 has 13 amino acids. Trimming cost V 6 bases and J 8 bases, with 15 bases left between them. Full variable domain (remainder filled in from reference TRBV11-2 and TRBJ2-3): EAGVAQSPRYKIIEKRQSVAFWCNPISGHATLYWYQQILGQGPKLLIQFQNNGVVDDSQLPKDRFSAERLKGVDSTLKIQPAKLEDSAVYLCASRNLVGGTQYFGPGTRLTVL.

This chain uses TRBV10-2 with TRBJ2-7, with TRBD1 matching 9 bases. This CDR3 contains 16 residues. The germline V gene has CDR1 WSHSY and CDR2 SAAADI. After removal of 3 bases from V and 1 base from J, the junction contained 7 bases not matched to a gene. The DNA of the CDR3 is TGCGCCAGCAGTGACCCGGGACAGGGAGGGTCCTACGAGCAGTACTTC. This sequence encodes CASSDPGQGGSYEQYF.

Regarding this clonotype: A much larger clone is a single base away; this may be a read error. It is likely a read error, because the conserved phenylalanine at the end of the CDR3 is missing. The chain uses TRBV5-1 and TRBJ1-2, with a possible D match to TRBD1 (6 bases). The germline V gene encodes CDR1 SGHRS and CDR2 YFSETQ. The CDR3 totals 13 residues. The ends were cut back, 1 base at V and 6 bases at J, with 10 bases in the middle. CDR3 sequence (DNA): TGCGCCAGCAGCTTGTCAGGGGAGGATGGCTACACCTCC. Its protein is CASSLSGEDGYTS.